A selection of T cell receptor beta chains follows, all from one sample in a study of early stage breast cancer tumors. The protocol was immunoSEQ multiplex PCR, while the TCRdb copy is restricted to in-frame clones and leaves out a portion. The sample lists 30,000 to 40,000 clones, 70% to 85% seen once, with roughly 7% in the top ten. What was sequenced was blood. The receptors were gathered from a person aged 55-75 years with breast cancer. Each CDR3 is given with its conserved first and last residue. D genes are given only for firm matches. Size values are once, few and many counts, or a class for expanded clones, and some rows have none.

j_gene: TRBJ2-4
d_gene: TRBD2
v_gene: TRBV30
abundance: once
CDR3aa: CAWEEAPLAGGSIQYF

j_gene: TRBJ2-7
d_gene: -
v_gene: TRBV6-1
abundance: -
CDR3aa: CASSEAWVRSLF

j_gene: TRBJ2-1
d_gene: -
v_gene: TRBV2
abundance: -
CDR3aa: CASTLTGSSYNEQFF

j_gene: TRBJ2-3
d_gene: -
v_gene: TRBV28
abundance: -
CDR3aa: CASSAIAYSTDTQYF

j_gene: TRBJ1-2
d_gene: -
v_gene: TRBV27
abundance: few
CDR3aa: CASRQTGSGGYTF

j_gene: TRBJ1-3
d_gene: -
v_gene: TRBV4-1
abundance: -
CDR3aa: CASTRRIGAFPGNTIYF

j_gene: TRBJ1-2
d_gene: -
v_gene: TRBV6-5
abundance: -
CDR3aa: CASSPPYRAHGYTF

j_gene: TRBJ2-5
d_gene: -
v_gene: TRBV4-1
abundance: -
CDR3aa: CASSPGWGYQETQYF

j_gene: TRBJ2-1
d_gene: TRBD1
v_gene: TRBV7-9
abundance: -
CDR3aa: CASSFRQGAIYNEQFF

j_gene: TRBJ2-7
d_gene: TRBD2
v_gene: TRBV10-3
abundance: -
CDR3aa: CAISDPGLRYEQYF

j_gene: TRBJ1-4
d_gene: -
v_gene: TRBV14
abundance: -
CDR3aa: CASSPRRGENEKLFF

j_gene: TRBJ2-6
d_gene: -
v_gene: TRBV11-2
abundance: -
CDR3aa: CASSLDLPGANVLTF

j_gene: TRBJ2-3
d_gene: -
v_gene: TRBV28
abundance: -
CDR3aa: CASSLSAGSQYF

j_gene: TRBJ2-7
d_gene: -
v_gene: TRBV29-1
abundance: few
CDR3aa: CSVTLGARPYEQYF

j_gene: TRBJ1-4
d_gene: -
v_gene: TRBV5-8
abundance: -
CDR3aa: CASSCGTSGGKNCEKLFF